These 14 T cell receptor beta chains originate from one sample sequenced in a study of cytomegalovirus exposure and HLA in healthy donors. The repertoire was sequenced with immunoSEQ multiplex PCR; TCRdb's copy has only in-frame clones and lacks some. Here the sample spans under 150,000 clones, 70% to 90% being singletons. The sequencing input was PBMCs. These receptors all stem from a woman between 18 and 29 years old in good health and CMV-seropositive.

CDR3 residues: CASSLGGSGYNEQFF. CDR3 DNA: TGTGCCAGCAGCTTAGGCGGTAGCGGGTACAATGAGCAGTTCTTC. The V and J genes are TRBV7-8 and TRBJ2-1; 7 positions match TRBD2. CDR1 is SGHVS, CDR2 FQNEAQ, per germline. J gave up 4 bases and V 1 base, and 4 bases lay outside the gene matches. This CDR3 has 15 amino acids. Drawing the rest from reference TRBV7-8 and TRBJ2-1, the complete variable domain is GAGVSQSPRYKVAKRGQDVALRCDPISGHVSLFWYQQALGQGPEFLTYFQNEAQLDKSGLPSDRFFAERPEGSVSTLKIQRTQQEDSAVYLCASSLGGSGYNEQFFGPGTRLTVL.

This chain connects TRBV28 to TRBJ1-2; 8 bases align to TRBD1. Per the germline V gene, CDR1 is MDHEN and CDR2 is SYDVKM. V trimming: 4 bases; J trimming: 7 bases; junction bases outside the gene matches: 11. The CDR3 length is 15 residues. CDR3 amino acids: CASSSPGQGGGGYTF. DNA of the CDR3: TGTGCCAGCAGTTCCCCTGGACAGGGAGGAGGTGGCTACACCTTC.

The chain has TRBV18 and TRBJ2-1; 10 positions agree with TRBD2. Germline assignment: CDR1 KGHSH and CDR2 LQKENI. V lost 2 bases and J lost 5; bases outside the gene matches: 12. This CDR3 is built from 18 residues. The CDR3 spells CASSPSPGSGGSNNEQFF. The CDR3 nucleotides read TGTGCCAGCTCACCATCTCCGGGTAGCGGGGGGTCTAACAATGAGCAGTTCTTC.

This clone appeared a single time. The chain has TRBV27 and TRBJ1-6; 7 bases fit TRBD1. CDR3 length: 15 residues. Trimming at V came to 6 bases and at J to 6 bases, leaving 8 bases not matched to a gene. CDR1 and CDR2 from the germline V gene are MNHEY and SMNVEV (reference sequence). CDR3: CASSSANRGNSPLHF. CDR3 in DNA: TGTGCCAGCAGCTCCGCGAACAGGGGTAATTCACCCCTCCACTTT.

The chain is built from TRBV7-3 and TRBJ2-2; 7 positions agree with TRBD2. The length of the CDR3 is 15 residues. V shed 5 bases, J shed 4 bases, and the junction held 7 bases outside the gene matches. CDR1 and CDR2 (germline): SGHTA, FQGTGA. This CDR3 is CASSPGRTSTGELFF. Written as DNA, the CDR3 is TGTGCCAGCAGCCCCGGGAGGACCTCCACCGGGGAGCTGTTTTTT.

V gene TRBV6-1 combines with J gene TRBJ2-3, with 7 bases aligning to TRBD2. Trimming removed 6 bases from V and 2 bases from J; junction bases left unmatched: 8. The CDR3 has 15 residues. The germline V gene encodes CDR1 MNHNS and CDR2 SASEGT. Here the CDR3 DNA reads TGTGCCAGCAGCGGGCTGGCGGGAGTCACAGATACGCAGTATTTT. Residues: CASSGLAGVTDTQYF.

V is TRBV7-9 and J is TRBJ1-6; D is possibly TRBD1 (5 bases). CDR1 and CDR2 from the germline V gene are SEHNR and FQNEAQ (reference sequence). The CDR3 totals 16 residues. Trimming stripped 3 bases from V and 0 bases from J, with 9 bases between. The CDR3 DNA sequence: TGTGCCAGCAGCTTGGGCCAGGGCTCCTATAATTCACCCCTCCACTTT. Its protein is CASSLGQGSYNSPLHF.

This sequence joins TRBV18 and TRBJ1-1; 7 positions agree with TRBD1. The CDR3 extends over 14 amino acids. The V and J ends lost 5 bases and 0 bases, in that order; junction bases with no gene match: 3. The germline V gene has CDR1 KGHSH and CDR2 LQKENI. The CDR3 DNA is TGTGCCAGCTCAATGGGACAGATGAACACTGAAGCTTTCTTT. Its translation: CASSMGQMNTEAFF.

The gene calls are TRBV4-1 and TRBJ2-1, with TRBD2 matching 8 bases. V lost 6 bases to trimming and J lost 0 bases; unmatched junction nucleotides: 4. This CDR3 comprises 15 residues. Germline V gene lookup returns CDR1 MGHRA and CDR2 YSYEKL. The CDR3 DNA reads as TGCGCCAGCAGTCGCGGGGGGAGCTCCTACAATGAGCAGTTCTTC. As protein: CASSRGGSSYNEQFF.

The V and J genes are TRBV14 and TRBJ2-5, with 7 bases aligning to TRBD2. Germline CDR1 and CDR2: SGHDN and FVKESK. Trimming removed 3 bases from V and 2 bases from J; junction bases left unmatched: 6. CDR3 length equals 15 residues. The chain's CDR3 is CASSQWGGLQETQYF. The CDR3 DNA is TGTGCCAGCAGCCAGTGGGGGGGTCTGCAAGAGACCCAGTACTTC.

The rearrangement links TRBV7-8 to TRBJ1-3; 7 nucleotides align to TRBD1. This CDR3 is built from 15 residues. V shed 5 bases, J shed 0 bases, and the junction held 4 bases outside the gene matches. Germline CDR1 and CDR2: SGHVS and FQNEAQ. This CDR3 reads CASSGDSNSGNTIYF. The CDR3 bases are TGTGCCAGCAGCGGGGACAGCAACTCTGGAAACACCATATATTTT.

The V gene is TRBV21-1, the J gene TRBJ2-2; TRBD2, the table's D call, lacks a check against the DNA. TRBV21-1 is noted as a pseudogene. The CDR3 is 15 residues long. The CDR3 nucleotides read TGTGCCAGCAGCAAAGCGCGCTCTCGCGAAGGGGAGCTGTTTTTT. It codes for CASSKARSREGELFF.

The CDR3 reads CASSLAPEFSYNEQFF. The CDR3, as DNA: TGTGCCAGCAGCTTGGCCCCAGAATTCTCCTACAATGAGCAGTTCTTC. The chain recombines TRBV5-5 with TRBJ2-1; unclear D gene. Germline V gene data show CDR1 as SGHKS and CDR2 as YYEKEE (reference sequence). This CDR3 is built from 16 residues. V lost 0 bases and J 0 bases, leaving 10 bases between the germline ends.

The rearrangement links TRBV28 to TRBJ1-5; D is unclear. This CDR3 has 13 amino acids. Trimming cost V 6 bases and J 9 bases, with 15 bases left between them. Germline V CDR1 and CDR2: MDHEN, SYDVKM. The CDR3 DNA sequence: TGTGCCAGCAGGACCGGGAGCACCGGGCCCCAGCATTTT. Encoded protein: CASRTGSTGPQHF.